The next 27 T cell receptor beta chains were all read from a single sample in a study of cytomegalovirus exposure and HLA in healthy donors. With 60 Vbeta and 13 Jbeta primers, the PCR was carried out. Clones were sequenced by immunoSEQ multiplex PCR, and TCRdb holds only the in-frame ones, with some missing. The sample consists of about 130,000 clones, roughly 80% of them appearing once. Material for sequencing was PBMCs. These receptor sequences come from a boy aged 5 to 17 in good health and CMV-seronegative.

V and J are TRBV7-9 and TRBJ2-1; D may be TRBD2 (7 bases). Germline V gene sequence: CDR1 SEHNR, CDR2 FQNEAQ (reference sequence). The CDR3 length is 16 residues. Trimming pared 1 base from V and 5 bases from J, leaving 15 bases between. In nucleotides, the CDR3 is TGTGCCAGCAGCTTAGAGGGGGGGTCGGTCCACAATGAGCAGTTCTTC. This gives the protein CASSLEGGSVHNEQFF.

The chain carries TRBV5-4 and TRBJ2-7; 8 nucleotides agree with TRBD1. The V segment lost 2 bases and the J segment 6 bases; nucleotides outside the gene matches: 7. CDR1 is SGHNT and CDR2 is YYREEE in the germline V gene (reference sequence). The CDR3 sequence is 14 residues long. This chain's CDR3 is CASSFDRGKSEQYF. CDR3 sequence (DNA): TGTGCCAGCAGCTTCGACAGGGGTAAAAGCGAGCAGTACTTC.

This clone showed up just once. This chain uses TRBV6-5 with TRBJ2-2; TRBD1 matches 12 bases. V shed 8 bases, J shed 7 bases, and the junction held 8 bases outside the gene matches. The CDR3 extends over 15 amino acids. The V gene's germline CDR1 is MNHEY and CDR2 SVGAGI. The CDR3 coding sequence is TGTGCCAGCCGCAAGGGACAGGGGGCAGGCGGGGAGCTGTTTTTT. Translating gives CASRKGQGAGGELFF.

This clone was recorded a few times. The J gene is TRBJ2-1, the V gene TRBV7-9, with 13 bases that match TRBD2. Trimming at V came to 3 bases and at J to 8 bases, leaving 4 bases not matched to a gene. The CDR3 spans 15 residues. Germline lookup yields CDR1 SEHNR and CDR2 FQNEAQ (reference sequence). CDR3 loop: CASSLPGLAGHEQFF. Here the CDR3 DNA reads TGTGCCAGCAGCTTGCCGGGACTAGCGGGACATGAGCAGTTCTTC.

The J gene is TRBJ2-3, the V gene TRBV11-2; no definite D call. Germline CDR1 SGHAT, CDR2 FQNNGV. The CDR3 extends over 14 amino acids. V shed 1 base and J shed 2 bases, with 7 bases lying between them. Here the CDR3 reads CASSLARYTDTQYF. The CDR3 DNA follows: TGTGCCAGCAGCTTAGCGAGGTACACAGATACGCAGTATTTT.

V is TRBV6-6 and J is TRBJ1-5; a possible D gene is TRBD1 (5 bases). V lost 5 bases and J lost 2, with 13 bases in between. Germline V lookup: CDR1 MNHNY, CDR2 SVGAGI (reference sequence). CDR3 length: 15 residues. CDR3 residues: CASSAPPGGNQPQHF. For the CDR3, the DNA is TGTGCCAGCAGTGCACCCCCGGGGGGCAATCAGCCCCAGCATTTT.

The chain joins TRBV29-1 to TRBJ2-2, with 8 bases identical to TRBD2. This CDR3 has 17 residues. Germline-derived CDR1 and CDR2 are SQVTM and ANQGSEA. In DNA, the CDR3 is TGCAGTAAGGTAGGGAAACTAGCGGTAACTAACACCGGGGAGCTGTTTTTT. Residues: CSKVGKLAVTNTGELFF.

This sequence joins TRBV6-1 and TRBJ1-5; D is uncertain. V was pared by 6 bases and J by 7 bases, with 16 bases between. Germline assignment: CDR1 MNHNS and CDR2 SASEGT. The CDR3 has 14 amino acids. CDR3 DNA: TGTGCCAGCAGCGAGGTGTCGGAAGACCAGCCCCAGCATTTT. Translation gives CASSEVSEDQPQHF.

The V gene is TRBV6-1, the J gene TRBJ2-1; TRBD2 agrees at 11 bases. Trimming cost V 2 bases and J 0 bases; bases outside gene matches: 6. Looked up from germline, CDR1 is MNHNS and CDR2 is SASEGT. This CDR3 is built from 18 residues. Here the CDR3 reads CASSELVAGGSSYNEQFF. The CDR3 DNA reads as TGTGCCAGCAGTGAATTGGTAGCGGGAGGGAGCTCCTACAATGAGCAGTTCTTC.

V usage is TRBV18 and J usage is TRBJ1-2; D gene ambiguous. The germline gives CDR1 KGHSH, CDR2 LQKENI. V shed 3 bases and J shed 4 bases, with 9 bases lying between them. This CDR3 region has 13 residues. The CDR3 sequence is CASSPPEGYGYTF. The CDR3 nucleotides read TGTGCCAGCTCACCCCCCGAGGGCTATGGCTACACCTTC.

This clone has a handful of counts. The chain employs TRBV5-1 and TRBJ2-1, with D maybe TRBD2 (5 bases). The CDR3 sequence is 16 residues long. Germline assignment: CDR1 SGHRS and CDR2 YFSETQ. V lost 4 bases, J lost 0 bases, and 14 bases lay in between. The CDR3 sequence is CASSGISDRSYNEQFF. In nucleotides, the CDR3 is TGCGCCAGCAGCGGGATTAGCGATCGCTCCTACAATGAGCAGTTCTTC.

This chain joins TRBV5-6 and TRBJ2-7; 7 nucleotides line up with TRBD1. With V trimmed by 0 bases and J by 3 bases, 9 bases remained unmatched. The germline gives CDR1 SGHDT, CDR2 YYEEEE. The CDR3 totals 16 residues. CDR3 protein: CASSLVFSGGFYEQYF. CDR3 DNA sequence: TGTGCCAGCAGCTTGGTATTTTCAGGGGGATTCTACGAGCAGTACTTC.

The chain links TRBV6-5 to TRBJ1-1; 10 nucleotides line up with TRBD1. The CDR3 length is 15 residues. The V segment lost 2 bases and the J segment 3 bases; nucleotides outside the gene matches: 3. Germline loops: CDR1 MNHEY, CDR2 SVGAGI. In DNA form, the CDR3 reads TGTGCCAGCAGTTACAAGGACAGGGGGGACACTGAAGCTTTCTTT. Translated, it gives CASSYKDRGDTEAFF.

This clone was seen more than once but under ten times. The V call is TRBV29-1, the J call TRBJ1-1; D is undetermined. Germline loops: CDR1 SQVTM, CDR2 ANQGSEA. The CDR3 spans 11 residues. Trimming left V 8 bases short and J 1 base short, with 8 bases between. CDR3 nucleotides: TGCAGCAGTCAGGAGAACACTGAAGCTTTCTTT. Residues: CSSQENTEAFF.

This clone was observed a few times. The gene calls are TRBV30 and TRBJ1-1; D unclear. Trimming removed 1 base from V and 2 bases from J, with 8 bases in between. Looked up from germline, CDR1 is GTSNPN and CDR2 is SVGIG (reference sequence). This CDR3 comprises 13 residues. CDR3 amino acids: CAWSGVSNTEAFF. Here the CDR3 DNA reads TGTGCCTGGAGTGGAGTGAGCAACACTGAAGCTTTCTTT.

In the case of this clone: Other DNA sequences of this sample code for an identical CDR3. The genes are TRBV19 and TRBJ1-1; D is perhaps TRBD1 (5 bases). From germline, CDR1 is LNHDA and CDR2 SQIVND (reference sequence). This CDR3 is 14 amino acids long. Trimming pared 3 bases from V and 0 bases from J, leaving 8 bases between. The CDR3 DNA reads TGTGCCAGTAGTATCGGGGGGATGAACACTGAAGCTTTCTTT. Translation: CASSIGGMNTEAFF.

The rearrangement uses TRBV7-2 and TRBJ2-7; possibly TRBD2 for D (6 bases). Trimming pared 4 bases from V and 5 bases from J, leaving 21 bases between. Germline CDR1 and CDR2: SGHTA and FQGNSA. CDR3 length: 16 amino acids. CDR3 sequence reads: CASSSRRAGGLNEQYF. The CDR3 DNA reads as TGTGCCAGCAGCTCCCGCCGAGCTGGGGGACTCAACGAGCAGTACTTC.

This sequence joins TRBV5-1 and TRBJ2-3; TRBD2 aligns across 7 bases. The CDR3 length is 16 residues. The germline V gene has CDR1 SGHRS and CDR2 YFSETQ. V lost 1 base to trimming and J lost 1 base; unmatched junction nucleotides: 6. The CDR3 coding sequence is TGCGCCAGCAGCTTGCGGCTAGCGGCCCGCACAGATACGCAGTATTTT. This encodes CASSLRLAARTDTQYF.

The gene calls are TRBV6-1 and TRBJ2-2; D call uncertain. Germline-derived CDR1 and CDR2 are MNHNS and SASEGT. V lost 8 bases and J lost 9, with 7 bases in between. This CDR3 is 10 amino acids long. CDR3 amino acids: CASGLRELFF. For the CDR3, the DNA is TGTGCCAGCGGCCTTCGGGAGCTGTTTTTT.

This clone was recorded only once. J is TRBJ2-4 and V is TRBV2; 8 nucleotides align to TRBD1. The V segment lost 0 bases and the J segment 16 bases; nucleotides outside the gene matches: 5. The germline CDR1 and CDR2 sequences are SNHLY and FYNNEI. The CDR3 contains 12 residues. As DNA, the CDR3 is TGTGCCAGCAGTGAAGCGCGGGACAGGTCCTACTTC. Protein: CASSEARDRSYF.

The chain links TRBV9 to TRBJ2-3; tentatively, D is TRBD2 (5 bases). Germline CDR1 reads SGDLS; CDR2 reads YYNGEE. V was pared by 3 bases and J by 6 bases, with 14 bases between. This CDR3 is built from 14 residues. Written as DNA, the CDR3 is TGTGCCAGCAGCGAGGACTTTAGCAGGGATACGCAGTATTTT. It translates to CASSEDFSRDTQYF.

This rearrangement joins TRBV7-8 to TRBJ2-3; D remains ambiguous. Trimming removed 5 bases at V and 3 bases at J, with 15 bases between. The length of the CDR3 is 15 residues. The V gene's germline CDR1 is SGHVS and CDR2 FQNEAQ. This CDR3 is CASSPYSTATDTQYF. The CDR3 nucleotides are TGTGCCAGCAGCCCCTACAGTACGGCTACAGATACGCAGTATTTT. The full variable domain, in which reference TRBV7-8 and TRBJ2-3 provide the parts outside the CDR3, is GAGVSQSPRYKVAKRGQDVALRCDPISGHVSLFWYQQALGQGPEFLTYFQNEAQLDKSGLPSDRFFAERPEGSVSTLKIQRTQQEDSAVYLCASSPYSTATDTQYFGPGTRLTVL.

The V and J genes are TRBV30 and TRBJ2-7, with TRBD2 identical over 10 bases. V shed 4 bases and J 9 bases; nucleotides not matched to a gene: 9. The CDR3 runs to 13 residues. Germline assignment: CDR1 GTSNPN and CDR2 SVGIG (reference sequence). DNA of the CDR3: TGTGCCTGGACTAGCGGGAGCCCAACGGGGCAGTACTTC. This codes for CAWTSGSPTGQYF.

The chain is built from TRBV30 and TRBJ2-2; TRBD1 agrees at 9 bases. The V and J ends lost 3 bases and 12 bases, in that order; junction bases with no gene match: 5. This CDR3 comprises 12 residues. The germline gives CDR1 GTSNPN, CDR2 SVGIG (reference sequence). This CDR3 is CAWSLTGGKLFF. For the CDR3, the DNA is TGTGCCTGGAGCTTGACAGGGGGGAAGCTGTTTTTT.

The chain joins TRBV19 to TRBJ2-2; 7 nucleotides agree with TRBD2. The germline CDR1 and CDR2 sequences are LNHDA and SQIVND (reference sequence). Losses at the gene ends were 2 bases for V and 9 bases for J; bases not matched to a gene: 36. This CDR3 spans 24 amino acids. The CDR3 protein is CASSIISLSRPEGGSSAWVRELFF. The CDR3 bases are TGTGCCAGTAGTATAATCTCCTTGAGCCGTCCGGAGGGAGGGTCGTCAGCCTGGGTGCGGGAGCTGTTTTTT.

This clone was recorded only once. This chain links TRBV5-1 with TRBJ1-3; D uncertain. The CDR3 has 15 amino acids. Germline loops: CDR1 SGHRS, CDR2 YFSETQ. The V end lost 3 bases, the J end lost 2 bases, and 12 bases lay between the germline ends. The CDR3 DNA sequence: TGCGCCAGCAGCTGGGCAGATGGCCCTGGAAACACCATATATTTT. It specifies CASSWADGPGNTIYF.

A few counts support this clone. The chain employs TRBV30 and TRBJ2-1; 10 bases agree with TRBD1. The ends lost 1 base at V and 4 bases at J; junction bases unmatched: 13. Germline CDR1 is GTSNPN and CDR2 is SVGIG (reference sequence). This CDR3 spans 18 amino acids. The CDR3 sequence is CAWSAKDRGPSVYNEQFF. Here the CDR3 DNA reads TGTGCCTGGAGTGCAAAAGACAGGGGGCCGTCGGTTTACAATGAGCAGTTCTTC.